This T cell receptor (beta chain) is from a study of CD8+ T cells in alopecia areata. Study-level information: The tofacitinib course ran for 6 to 18 months and was followed by 6 months off drug. Study-wide results and limits: Possibly as an HLA-related effect, TCR sharing across patients appeared less clear than in mice. Besides other cells, scalp samples also yield sequences of resident alphabeta T cells from normal skin.

This clone has a handful of counts. Its specificity is not known. Sequencing relied on a cDNA template that was reverse transcribed from extracted RNA. The table came from immunoSEQ multiplex PCR; TCRdb's copy has only in-frame clones and leaves some out. The sample has 150,000 or so clones, roughly 50% seen once; the top ten hold about 6.4%. The germline V gene has CDR1 SGHVS and CDR2 FQNEAQ. The CDR3 has 12 amino acids. The V gene lost 3 bases and the J gene lost 9 bases, with 9 bases spanning the gap. The authors sorted CD4+ and CD8+ T cells from PBMCs. Sequenced input: CD4+ T cells sorted from blood. The chain joins TRBV7-8 to TRBJ2-1; D possibly corresponds to TRBD2 (5 bases). The sequence was collected from a human donor with alopecia areata. CDR3 loop: CASSFYGGEQFF. In DNA form, the CDR3 reads TGTGCCAGCAGCTTTTACGGAGGTGAGCAGTTCTTC. Full variable domain (missing parts from reference TRBV7-8 and TRBJ2-1): GAGVSQSPRYKVAKRGQDVALRCDPISGHVSLFWYQQALGQGPEFLTYFQNEAQLDKSGLPSDRFFAERPEGSVSTLKIQRTQQEDSAVYLCASSFYGGEQFFGPGTRLTVL.